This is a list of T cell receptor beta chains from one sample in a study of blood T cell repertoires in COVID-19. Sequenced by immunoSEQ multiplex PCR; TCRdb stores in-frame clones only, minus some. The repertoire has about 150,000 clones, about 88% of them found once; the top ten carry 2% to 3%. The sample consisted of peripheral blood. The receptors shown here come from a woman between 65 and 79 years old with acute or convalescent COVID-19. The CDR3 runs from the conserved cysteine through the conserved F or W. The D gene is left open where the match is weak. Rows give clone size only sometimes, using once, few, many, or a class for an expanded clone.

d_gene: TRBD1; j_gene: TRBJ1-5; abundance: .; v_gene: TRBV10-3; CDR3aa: CAISQGKQPQHF; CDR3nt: TGTGCCATCTCACAGGGGAAGCAGCCCCAGCATTTT
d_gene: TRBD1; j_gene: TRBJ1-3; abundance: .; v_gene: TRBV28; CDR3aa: CASSRDRAAGNTIYF; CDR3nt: TGTGCCAGCAGCAGGGACAGGGCGGCTGGAAACACCATATATTTT
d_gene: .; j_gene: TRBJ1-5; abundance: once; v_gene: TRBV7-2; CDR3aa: CASSLAGGRGNQPQHF; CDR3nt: TGTGCCAGCAGCCTCGCGGGGGGCCGTGGCAATCAGCCCCAGCATTTT
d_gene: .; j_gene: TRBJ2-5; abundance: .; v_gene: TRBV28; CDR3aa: CASSFGDTRGETQYF; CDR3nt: TGTGCCAGCAGTTTTGGGGACACCCGCGGGGAGACCCAGTACTTC
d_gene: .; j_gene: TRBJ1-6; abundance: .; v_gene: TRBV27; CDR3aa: CASSRLSRATSSYNSPLHF; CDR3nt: TGTGCCAGCAGTAGACTCTCCAGAGCAACGAGCTCCTATAATTCACCCCTCCACTTT
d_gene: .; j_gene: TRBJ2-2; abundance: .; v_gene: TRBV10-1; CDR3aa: CASNGNNREGLFF; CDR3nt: TGCGCCAGCAACGGGAACAACAGGGAAGGGCTGTTTTTT
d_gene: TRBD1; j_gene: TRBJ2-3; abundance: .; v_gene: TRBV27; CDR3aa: CASSLRTGQGVADTQYF; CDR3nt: TGTGCCAGCAGTCTGAGAACGGGACAGGGGGTTGCAGATACGCAGTATTTT
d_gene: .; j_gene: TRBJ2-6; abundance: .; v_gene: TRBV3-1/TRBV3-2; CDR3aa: CASSPRRGMLFGANVLTF; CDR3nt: TGTGCCAGCAGCCCCCGCCGGGGAATGCTCTTTGGGGCCAACGTCCTGACTTTC
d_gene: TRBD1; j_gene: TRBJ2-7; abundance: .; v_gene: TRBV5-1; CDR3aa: CASRTGTGVYEQYF; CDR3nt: TGCGCCAGCAGGACCGGGACAGGCGTTTACGAGCAGTACTTC
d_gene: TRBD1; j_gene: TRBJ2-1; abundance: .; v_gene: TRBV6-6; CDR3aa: CASSPTGSYNEQFF; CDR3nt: TGTGCCAGCAGTCCGACAGGGTCCTACAATGAGCAGTTCTTC
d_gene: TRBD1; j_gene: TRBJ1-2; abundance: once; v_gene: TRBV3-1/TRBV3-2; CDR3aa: CASSPGQGLGYTF; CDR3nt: TGTGCCAGCAGCCCAGGACAGGGGCTTGGCTACACCTTC
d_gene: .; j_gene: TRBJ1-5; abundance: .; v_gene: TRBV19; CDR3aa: CASSIGDFNQPQHF; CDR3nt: TGTGCCAGTAGTATCGGGGATTTCAATCAGCCCCAGCATTTT
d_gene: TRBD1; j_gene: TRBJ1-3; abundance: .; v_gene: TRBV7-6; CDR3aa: CASSPRDRVTGNTIYF; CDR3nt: TGTGCCAGCAGCCCCCGTGACAGGGTGACTGGAAACACCATATATTTT
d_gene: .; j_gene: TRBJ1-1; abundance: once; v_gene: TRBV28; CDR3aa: CASHFGGRYTEAFF; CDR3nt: TGTGCCAGCCACTTCGGGGGGCGGTACACTGAAGCTTTCTTT
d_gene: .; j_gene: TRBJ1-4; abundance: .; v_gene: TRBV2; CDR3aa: CASSEFQATNEKLFF; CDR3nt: TGTGCCAGCAGTGAATTTCAGGCAACTAATGAAAAACTGTTTTTT
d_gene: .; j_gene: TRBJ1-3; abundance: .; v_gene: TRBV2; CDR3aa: CASSDLSTGNTIYF; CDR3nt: TGTGCCAGCAGTGATCTATCAACTGGAAACACCATATATTTT
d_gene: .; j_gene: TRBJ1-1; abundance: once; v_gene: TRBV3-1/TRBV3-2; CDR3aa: CASSHGRSEAFF; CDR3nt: TGTGCCAGCAGCCACGGAAGGAGTGAAGCTTTCTTT
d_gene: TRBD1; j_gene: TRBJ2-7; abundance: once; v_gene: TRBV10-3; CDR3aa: CAISESPGGFYEQYF; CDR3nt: TGTGCCATCAGTGAGTCTCCAGGGGGATTCTACGAGCAGTACTTC
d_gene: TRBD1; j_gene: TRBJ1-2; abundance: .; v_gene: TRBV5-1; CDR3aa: CASSLGQGGYGYTF; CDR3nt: TGCGCCAGCAGCTTGGGACAGGGCGGCTATGGCTACACCTTC
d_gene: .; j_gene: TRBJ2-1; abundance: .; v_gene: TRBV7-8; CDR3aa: CASSRGSSYYNEQFF; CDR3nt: TGTGCCAGCAGCCGAGGTTCTAGCTACTACAATGAGCAGTTCTTC
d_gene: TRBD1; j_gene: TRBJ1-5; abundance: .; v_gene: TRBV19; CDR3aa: CASSILGQKDQPQHF; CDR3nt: TGTGCCAGTAGTATATTGGGACAGAAAGATCAGCCCCAGCATTTT
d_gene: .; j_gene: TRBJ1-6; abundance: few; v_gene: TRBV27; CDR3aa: CASSTGFTSSYNSPLHF; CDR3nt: TGTGCCAGCAGTACGGGTTTTACAAGCTCCTATAATTCACCCCTCCACTTT
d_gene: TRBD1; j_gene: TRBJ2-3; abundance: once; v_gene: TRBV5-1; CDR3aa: CASSLDRTGSDTQYF; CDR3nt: TGCGCCAGCAGCTTGGACAGGACAGGGTCAGATACGCAGTATTTT
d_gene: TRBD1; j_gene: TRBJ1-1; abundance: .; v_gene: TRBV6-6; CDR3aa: CASSLDRVEAFF; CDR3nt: TGTGCCAGCAGTTTAGACAGGGTTGAAGCTTTCTTT
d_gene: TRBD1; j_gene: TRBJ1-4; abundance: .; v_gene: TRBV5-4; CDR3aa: CASSLQGAEKLFF; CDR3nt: TGTGCCAGCAGCTTGCAGGGGGCTGAAAAACTGTTTTTT
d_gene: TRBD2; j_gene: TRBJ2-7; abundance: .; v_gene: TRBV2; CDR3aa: CASSPTSGGYEQYF; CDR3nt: TGTGCCAGCAGTCCTACTAGCGGGGGCTACGAGCAGTACTTC
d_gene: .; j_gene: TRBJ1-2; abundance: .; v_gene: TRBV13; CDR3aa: CASSLSRQNYGYTF; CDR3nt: TGTGCCAGCAGCTTATCCAGGCAAAACTATGGCTACACCTTC
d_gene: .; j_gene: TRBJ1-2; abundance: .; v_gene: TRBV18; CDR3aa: CASSPEGRNYGYTF; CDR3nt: TGTGCCAGCTCACCAGAGGGTCGCAACTATGGCTACACCTTC
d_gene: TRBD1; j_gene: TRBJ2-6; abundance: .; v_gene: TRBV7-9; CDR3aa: CASSPGTGSSGANVLTF; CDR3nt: TGTGCCAGCAGCCCCGGGACAGGGAGCTCTGGGGCCAACGTCCTGACTTTC
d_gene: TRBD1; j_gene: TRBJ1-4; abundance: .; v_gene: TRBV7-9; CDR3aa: CASSRQGANEKLFF; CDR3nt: TGTGCCAGCAGCCGACAGGGTGCTAATGAAAAACTGTTTTTT
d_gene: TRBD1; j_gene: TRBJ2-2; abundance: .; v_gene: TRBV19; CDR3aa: CASRRDRAGELFF; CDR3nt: TGTGCCAGTAGGAGAGACAGGGCCGGGGAGCTGTTTTTT
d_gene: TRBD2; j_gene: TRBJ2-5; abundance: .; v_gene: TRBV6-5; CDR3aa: CAVGGARETQYF; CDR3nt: TGTGCGGTCGGGGGGGCGCGGGAGACCCAGTACTTC
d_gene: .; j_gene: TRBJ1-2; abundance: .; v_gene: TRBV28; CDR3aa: CASSWANYGYTF; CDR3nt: TGTGCCAGCAGTTGGGCGAACTATGGCTACACCTTC
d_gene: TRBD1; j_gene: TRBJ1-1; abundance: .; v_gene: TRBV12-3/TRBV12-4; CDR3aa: CASTRQGYTEAFF; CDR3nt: TGTGCCAGCACCAGACAGGGGTACACTGAAGCTTTCTTT
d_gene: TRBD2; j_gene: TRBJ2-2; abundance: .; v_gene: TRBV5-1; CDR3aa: CASSFGGTTPPGELFF; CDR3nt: TGCGCCAGCAGCTTCGGCGGGACTACCCCTCCGGGGGAGCTGTTTTTT
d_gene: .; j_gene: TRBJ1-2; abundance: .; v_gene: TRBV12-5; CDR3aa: CASGLDLQGRGGYTF; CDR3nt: TGTGCTAGTGGTTTGGACCTACAGGGTAGAGGGGGCTACACCTTC
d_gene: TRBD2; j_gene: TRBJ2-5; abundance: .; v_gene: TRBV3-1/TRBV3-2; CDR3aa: CASSQDRLAQETQYF; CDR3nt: TGTGCCAGCAGCCAAGACAGACTAGCCCAAGAGACCCAGTACTTC
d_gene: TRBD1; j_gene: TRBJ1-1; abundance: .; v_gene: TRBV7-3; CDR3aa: CASSSSGGGNTEAFF; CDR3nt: TGTGCCAGCAGCTCCTCAGGGGGAGGGAACACTGAAGCTTTCTTT
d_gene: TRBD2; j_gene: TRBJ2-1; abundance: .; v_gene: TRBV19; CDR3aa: CASSTGLAGGSNEQFF; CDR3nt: TGTGCCAGTAGTACGGGACTAGCGGGGGGATCCAATGAGCAGTTCTTC
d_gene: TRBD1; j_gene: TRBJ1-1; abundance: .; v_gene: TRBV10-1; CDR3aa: CASRYRDRLAFF; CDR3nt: TGCGCCAGCAGATACCGGGACAGGCTGGCTTTCTTT
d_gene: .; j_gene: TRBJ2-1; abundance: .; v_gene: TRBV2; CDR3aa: CASRHELHLTNNEQFF; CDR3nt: TGTGCCAGCAGGCATGAACTACACCTTACGAACAATGAGCAGTTCTTC
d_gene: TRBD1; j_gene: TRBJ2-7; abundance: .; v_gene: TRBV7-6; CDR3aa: CASSLAGQGASYEQYF; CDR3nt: TGTGCCAGCAGCTTAGCGGGACAGGGGGCCTCCTACGAGCAGTACTTC
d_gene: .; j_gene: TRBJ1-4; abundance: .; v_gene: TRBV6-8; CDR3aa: CASSPRGGEEEKLFF; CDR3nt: TGTGCCAGCAGCCCCCGGGGAGGGGAGGAAGAAAAACTGTTTTTT
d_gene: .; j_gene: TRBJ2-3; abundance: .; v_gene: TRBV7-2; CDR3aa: CASSQGGLGADTQYF; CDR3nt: TGTGCCAGCAGCCAGGGGGGACTGGGGGCAGATACGCAGTATTTT
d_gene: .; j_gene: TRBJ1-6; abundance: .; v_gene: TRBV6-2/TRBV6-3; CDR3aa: CASSRQTWINSPLHF; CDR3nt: TGTGCCAGCAGTAGACAGACCTGGATTAATTCACCCCTCCACTTT
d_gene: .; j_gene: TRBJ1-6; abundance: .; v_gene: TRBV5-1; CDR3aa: CASSLVSRGSYNSPLHF; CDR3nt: TGCGCCAGCAGTCTCGTAAGCAGGGGCTCCTATAATTCACCCCTCCACTTT
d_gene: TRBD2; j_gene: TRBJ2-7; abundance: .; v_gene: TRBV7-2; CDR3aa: CASSFATSAGVQYF; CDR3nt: TGTGCCAGCAGCTTTGCGACTAGCGCAGGCGTGCAGTACTTC
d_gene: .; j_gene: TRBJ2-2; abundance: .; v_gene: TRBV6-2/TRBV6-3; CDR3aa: CASSYGPSLNPTGELFF; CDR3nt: TGTGCCAGCAGTTATGGTCCGAGCCTAAACCCTACCGGGGAGCTGTTTTTT
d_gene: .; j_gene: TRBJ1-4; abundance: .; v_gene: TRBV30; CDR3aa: CAWSVTLGELFF; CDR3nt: TGTGCCTGGAGTGTCACACTTGGAGAACTGTTTTTT
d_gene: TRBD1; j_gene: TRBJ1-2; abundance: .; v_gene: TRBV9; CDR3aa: CASSVDRGQGYGYTF; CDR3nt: TGTGCCAGCAGCGTAGACCGGGGACAGGGGTATGGCTACACCTTC
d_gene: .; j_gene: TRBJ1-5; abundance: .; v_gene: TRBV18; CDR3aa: CASSPRPQGVLNQPQHF; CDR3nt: TGTGCCAGCTCACCGCGTCCACAGGGTGTGCTCAATCAGCCCCAGCATTTT
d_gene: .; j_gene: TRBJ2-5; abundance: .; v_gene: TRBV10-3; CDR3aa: CAISESGGSLQETQYF; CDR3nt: TGTGCCATCAGTGAGTCAGGCGGGTCGTTACAAGAGACCCAGTACTTC
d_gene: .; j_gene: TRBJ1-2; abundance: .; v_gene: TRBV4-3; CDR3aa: CASSQEARGSYGYTF; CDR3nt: TGCGCCAGCAGCCAAGAAGCGCGGGGCTCGTATGGCTACACCTTC
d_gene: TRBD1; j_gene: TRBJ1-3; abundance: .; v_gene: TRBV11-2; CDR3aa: CASSSGGAGNTIYF; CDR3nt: TGTGCCAGCAGCTCAGGGGGCGCCGGAAACACCATATATTTT
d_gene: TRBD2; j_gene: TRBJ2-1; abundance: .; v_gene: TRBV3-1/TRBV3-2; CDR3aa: CASRRTSGGSNEQFF; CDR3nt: TGTGCCAGCAGACGAACTAGCGGGGGGTCCAATGAGCAGTTCTTC
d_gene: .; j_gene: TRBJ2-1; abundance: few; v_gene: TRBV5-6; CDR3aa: CASSLLRRDTYNEQFF; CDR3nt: TGTGCCAGCAGCTTGTTGAGACGGGACACCTACAATGAGCAGTTCTTC
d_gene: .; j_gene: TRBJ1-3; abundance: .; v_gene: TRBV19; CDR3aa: CASSTGEGNTIYF; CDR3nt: TGTGCCAGTAGTACAGGGGAAGGAAACACCATATATTTT
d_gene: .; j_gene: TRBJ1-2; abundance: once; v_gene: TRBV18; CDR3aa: CASSPRGLAGVDGYTF; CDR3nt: TGTGCCAGCTCACCACGTGGTTTGGCGGGGGTCGACGGCTACACCTTC
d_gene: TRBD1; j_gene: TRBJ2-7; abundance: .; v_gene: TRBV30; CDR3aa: CAWRTGTGRDEQYF; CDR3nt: TGTGCCTGGAGAACAGGGACAGGGAGGGACGAGCAGTACTTC
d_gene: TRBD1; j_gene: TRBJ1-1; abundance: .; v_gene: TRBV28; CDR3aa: CASSFDWGQIRTEAFF; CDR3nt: TGTGCCAGCAGTTTCGATTGGGGACAGATAAGAACTGAAGCTTTCTTT